This is a list of T cell receptor beta chains from one sample in a study of blood T cell repertoires in COVID-19. The assay was immunoSEQ multiplex PCR, and TCRdb's table has in-frame clones only and misses some. The sample lists about 190,000 clones, approximately 90% seen once, with 4.4% in the top ten. Sequencing used peripheral blood. These receptors all stem from a human donor in a cohort sampled during active COVID-19. Both conserved end residues are part of each CDR3. A D gene is named only where the DNA matches it firmly. Size values are once, few and many counts, or a class for expanded clones, and some rows have none.

j_gene | v_gene | abundance | d_gene | CDR3nt | CDR3aa
TRBJ1-4 | TRBV4-1 | once | NA | TGCGCCAGCAGCACCCGATCAGGGGATGAAAAACTGTTTTTT | CASSTRSGDEKLFF
TRBJ2-5 | TRBV5-1 | NA | TRBD2 | TGCGCCAGCAGCACCTCGGCGGGGGAGGCCCAGTACTTC | CASSTSAGEAQYF
TRBJ2-3 | TRBV11-3 | NA | NA | TGTGCCAGCAGCTTATACGGCACGGGGGAAACCCAGTATTTT | CASSLYGTGETQYF
TRBJ2-3 | TRBV4-3 | NA | TRBD2 | TGCGCCAGCAGCCAAATTAGCGGGAGTGGGACAGATACGCAGTATTTT | CASSQISGSGTDTQYF
TRBJ2-5 | TRBV5-6 | NA | NA | TGTGCCAGCAGCTTGCCATCAGGGGAGACCCAGTACTTC | CASSLPSGETQYF
TRBJ2-3 | TRBV15 | NA | NA | TGTGCCACCAAGGGGGGGCATGAGGCAGATACGCAGTATTTT | CATKGGHEADTQYF
TRBJ2-1 | TRBV6-5 | NA | NA | TGTGCCAGCATCAAACCCATTACATATGAGCAGTTCTTC | CASIKPITYEQFF
TRBJ1-5 | TRBV2 | many | TRBD1 | TGTGCCAGCAGTGACGACAGGGGAGCCAATCAGCCCCAGCATTTT | CASSDDRGANQPQHF
TRBJ2-7 | TRBV27 | NA | TRBD2 | TGTGCCAGCAGTACCCTAGCGGGAGGATTATACGAGCAGTACTTC | CASSTLAGGLYEQYF
TRBJ2-1 | TRBV19 | NA | TRBD2 | TGTGCCAGTAGTAGCGGGAGCTCCTACAATGAGCAGTTCTTC | CASSSGSSYNEQFF
TRBJ2-7 | TRBV7-2 | NA | TRBD2 | TGTGCCAGCAGTTCTGTAGCGGGGGTTATATCCGAGCAGTACTTC | CASSSVAGVISEQYF
TRBJ2-2 | TRBV12-3/TRBV12-4 | NA | NA | TGTGCCAGCAGCGAGCAGGGCGGGGAGCTGTTTTTT | CASSEQGGELFF
TRBJ1-1 | TRBV18 | NA | NA | TGTGCCAGCTCACCCAGTCGCGGCGAAGCTTTCTTT | CASSPSRGEAFF
TRBJ2-5 | TRBV5-8 | NA | TRBD1 | TGTGCCAGCAGCGTCCTCCGGGACAGGGGTCGGGAGACCCAGTACTTC | CASSVLRDRGRETQYF
TRBJ2-3 | TRBV12-5 | NA | TRBD1 | TGTGCTAGTGGTTCGGGACAGCCGGCTGATACGCAGTATTTT | CASGSGQPADTQYF
TRBJ2-7 | TRBV5-6 | NA | NA | TGTGCCAGCAGCGGACAGACTTTCGGCGAGCAGTACTTC | CASSGQTFGEQYF
TRBJ2-1 | TRBV5-4 | NA | NA | TGTGCCAGCAGCGAGGGACTCGTCAATGAGCAGTTCTTC | CASSEGLVNEQFF
TRBJ2-1 | TRBV9 | NA | TRBD2 | TGTGCCAGCAGCGACAAGCCGGGACTAGGAGTCAATGAGCAGTTCTTC | CASSDKPGLGVNEQFF
TRBJ2-1 | TRBV5-4 | few | NA | TGTGCCAGCAGCCGACCGGGGAATGAGCAGTTCTTC | CASSRPGNEQFF
TRBJ1-2 | TRBV28 | NA | NA | TGTGCCAGCAGTTTCTTGGGGCTTGGCTACACCTTC | CASSFLGLGYTF
TRBJ2-2 | TRBV28 | NA | NA | TGTGCCAGCACCTTAGGCGCCTCCCAGGTCACCGGGGAGCTGTTTTTT | CASTLGASQVTGELFF
TRBJ1-1 | TRBV5-1 | NA | TRBD1 | TGCGCCAGCAGCCAGGGGGCAGGGGTAAACACTGAAGCTTTCTTT | CASSQGAGVNTEAFF
TRBJ2-1 | TRBV29-1 | NA | TRBD2 | TGCAGCGGAAATAGCGGGGGCGAGCAGTTCTTC | CSGNSGGEQFF
TRBJ2-7 | TRBV20-1 | NA | TRBD2 | TGCAGTGCTAGTAAGGCTAGCGGTTCCTACGAGCAGTACTTC | CSASKASGSYEQYF
TRBJ2-2 | TRBV2 | NA | TRBD2 | TGTGCCAGCAGTGAAGCGCGGGGGTCCGGGGAGCTGTTTTTT | CASSEARGSGELFF
TRBJ2-1 | TRBV6-2/TRBV6-3 | NA | TRBD2 | TGTGCCAGCAGTTACGGCCTGAGGAGCGGGAGGCCTCCCTACAATGAGCAGTTCTTC | CASSYGLRSGRPPYNEQFF
TRBJ1-1 | TRBV20-1 | NA | NA | TGCAGTGCTAGGCTGACAGTAGAAGCTTTCTTT | CSARLTVEAFF
TRBJ2-7 | TRBV11-2 | NA | TRBD2 | TGTGCCAGCAGCTTTGGACTAGCGGGGGGAACCTACGAGCAGTACTTC | CASSFGLAGGTYEQYF
TRBJ2-7 | TRBV9 | NA | TRBD2 | TGTGCCAGCAGCGTCGGGACTAGCGGGGTCTGGGAGCAGTACTTC | CASSVGTSGVWEQYF
TRBJ2-7 | TRBV6-1 | NA | NA | TGTGCCAGCATTGAGGTTAGCGGTTCTAGCTCCTACGAGCAGTACTTC | CASIEVSGSSSYEQYF
TRBJ2-3 | TRBV7-9 | NA | TRBD2 | TGTGCCAGCAGCTTAGGAGTTAGCGGGGAACGCACAGATACGCAGTATTTT | CASSLGVSGERTDTQYF
TRBJ2-1 | TRBV2 | NA | TRBD2 | TGTGCCAGCAGTGTGGGAAGGAGCGGGGCCTACAATGAGCAGTTCTTC | CASSVGRSGAYNEQFF
TRBJ1-5 | TRBV28 | NA | NA | TGTGCCAGCAGTTTAATGTCAGGGCAAGGCAATCAGCCCCAGCATTTT | CASSLMSGQGNQPQHF
TRBJ2-5 | TRBV11-2 | NA | TRBD2 | TGTGCCAGCAGCTTAGCCCCGGGGACTAGCGGACCTCAAGAGACCCAGTACTTC | CASSLAPGTSGPQETQYF
TRBJ2-7 | TRBV30 | NA | TRBD2 | TGTGCCTGGGGGCGGGAGGTTGCCTACGAGCAGTACTTC | CAWGREVAYEQYF
TRBJ2-3 | TRBV18 | NA | NA | TGTGCCAGCTCACCGACAGTATCTGATACGCAGTATTTT | CASSPTVSDTQYF
TRBJ1-6 | TRBV11-2 | NA | NA | TGTGCCAGCAGCTTAGGGACAAAAGATAATTCACCCCTCCACTTT | CASSLGTKDNSPLHF
TRBJ1-1 | TRBV13 | NA | TRBD1 | TGTGCCAGCAGCTTCGGGACAGGGGCCTCCGTGAGCACTGAAGCTTTCTTT | CASSFGTGASVSTEAFF
TRBJ1-1 | TRBV25-1 | NA | NA | TGTGCCAGCAGTGCCGGGGTGAACACTGAAGCTTTCTTT | CASSAGVNTEAFF